This TCR beta chain emerged from a study of OX40 agonist ivuxolimab in advanced cancers. In the study overall: Ivuxolimab doses were 0.01, 0.1, 0.3, 1.5, 3 or 10 mg/kg every 2 weeks. Averaging around 60 years in age, with a range of roughly 20 to 90, the cohort was more than 75% male.

The protocol was immunoSEQ multiplex PCR, while the TCRdb copy is restricted to in-frame clones and leaves out a portion. This table holds 40,000 to 60,000 clones, roughly 88% found once. In the case of this clone: The antigen is not known.

Trimming took off 1 base at V and 10 bases at J, with 8 bases between the two ends. The germline V gene has CDR1 LNHNV and CDR2 YYDKDF (reference sequence). The CDR3 sequence is 12 residues long. General study points: Low normalized T-cell clonal expansion also characterized some of the nonresponders.

The receptor was isolated from an adult with an advanced solid tumor such as melanoma, head and neck, liver or kidney cancer. V and J are TRBV15 and TRBJ2-1; unclear D gene. The sequencing used CD4+ or CD8+ T cells sorted from blood, collected in a trial of the OX40 agonist ivuxolimab. The CDR3 DNA reads TGTGCCACCAGCAGAGTACCACTCGAGCAGTTCTTC. Translating gives CATSRVPLEQFF.